These T cell receptor beta chains were read from a single sample in a study of early T cells in non-severe SARS-CoV-2 infection. TCRdb called the 5' RACE reads again in MiXCR, with one record for every CDR3 protein. This sample has roughly 77,000 distinct CDR3 sequences, with 12% found just once. Sequencing was done on a sample of whole blood. The source of these receptors is an adult who was a healthcare worker with PCR-confirmed SARS-CoV-2 infection or an uninfected control (not recorded which). Both conserved end residues are part of each CDR3. The order of the fields is CDR3 DNA, CDR3 protein, J gene, D gene, V gene, clone size. D genes are given only for firm matches. Part of the rows lack a size; the others show once, few, many or a class for expanded clones.

CDR3 DNA: TGTGCCAGCAGTTACTCGGGACTAGCTGTGAACCAAGAGACCCAGTACTTC
CDR3 protein: CASSYSGLAVNQETQYF
J gene: TRBJ2-5
D gene: TRBD2
V gene: TRBV6-5
clone size: -

CDR3 DNA: TGTGCCAGCAGTTACGGAGGACAGACTAATGAAAAACTGTTTTTT
CDR3 protein: CASSYGGQTNEKLFF
J gene: TRBJ1-4
D gene: -
V gene: TRBV6-5
clone size: few

CDR3 DNA: TGTGCCAGCAGCTCAGGACTAGCGGGGTATGGTGAGCAGTACTTC
CDR3 protein: CASSSGLAGYGEQYF
J gene: TRBJ2-7
D gene: TRBD2
V gene: TRBV7-2
clone size: few

CDR3 DNA: TGTGCCAGCAGCCCCCGACTAGCCTATTCGCACAATGAGCAGTTCTTC
CDR3 protein: CASSPRLAYSHNEQFF
J gene: TRBJ2-1
D gene: TRBD2
V gene: TRBV14
clone size: many

CDR3 DNA: TGTGCCAGCAGCTTGGGCCTGGGGGGCGAGCAGTACTTC
CDR3 protein: CASSLGLGGEQYF
J gene: TRBJ2-7
D gene: -
V gene: TRBV7-2
clone size: few

CDR3 DNA: TGCGCCAGCAGCGGACGCTTTGAAACAGATACGCAGTATTTT
CDR3 protein: CASSGRFETDTQYF
J gene: TRBJ2-3
D gene: -
V gene: TRBV5-1
clone size: many

CDR3 DNA: TGTGCCAGCAGCTCGACTAGCGCGCAAGAGACCCAGTACTTC
CDR3 protein: CASSSTSAQETQYF
J gene: TRBJ2-5
D gene: TRBD2
V gene: TRBV7-8
clone size: many

CDR3 DNA: TGTGCCAGCTCACCAGACCCGGGGAACACTGAAGCTTTCTTT
CDR3 protein: CASSPDPGNTEAFF
J gene: TRBJ1-1
D gene: -
V gene: TRBV18
clone size: -

CDR3 DNA: TGTGCCAGCAGCTTACGACTAGCGGGGGGCAGCACAGATACGCAGTATTTT
CDR3 protein: CASSLRLAGGSTDTQYF
J gene: TRBJ2-3
D gene: TRBD2
V gene: TRBV7-2
clone size: -

CDR3 DNA: TGCAGTGCTCCGAAGGACAGCTTCCGTAGCACAGATACGCAGTATTTT
CDR3 protein: CSAPKDSFRSTDTQYF
J gene: TRBJ2-3
D gene: -
V gene: TRBV20-1
clone size: many

CDR3 DNA: TGTGCCAGCAGCGAGACGGTCCCAGATACGCAGTATTTT
CDR3 protein: CASSETVPDTQYF
J gene: TRBJ2-3
D gene: -
V gene: TRBV7-6
clone size: many

CDR3 DNA: TGTGCCAGCAAATTGTCGATAAACACCGGGGAGCTGTTTTTT
CDR3 protein: CASKLSINTGELFF
J gene: TRBJ2-2
D gene: -
V gene: TRBV2
clone size: many

CDR3 DNA: TGTGCCAGCAGTTTCCTGGACAGGGGGAACACTGAAGCTTTCTTT
CDR3 protein: CASSFLDRGNTEAFF
J gene: TRBJ1-1
D gene: TRBD1
V gene: TRBV12-3/TRBV12-4
clone size: many

CDR3 DNA: TGCGCCAGCAGCCAACCGACACGGAACACTGAAGCTTTCTTT
CDR3 protein: CASSQPTRNTEAFF
J gene: TRBJ1-1
D gene: -
V gene: TRBV4-1
clone size: many

CDR3 DNA: TGCGCCAGCAGCCCACAGGGTTATTTTAATGAAAAACTGTTTTTT
CDR3 protein: CASSPQGYFNEKLFF
J gene: TRBJ1-4
D gene: -
V gene: TRBV5-1
clone size: few

CDR3 DNA: TGCAGCGCCCCTGAGGGCTCGACAGGGTACTATGGCTACACCTTC
CDR3 protein: CSAPEGSTGYYGYTF
J gene: TRBJ1-2
D gene: TRBD1
V gene: TRBV29-1
clone size: few

CDR3 DNA: TGTGCCAGCAGTTACCTTTATGGGACAGGATTGAACACTGAAGCTTTCTTT
CDR3 protein: CASSYLYGTGLNTEAFF
J gene: TRBJ1-1
D gene: TRBD1
V gene: TRBV6-5
clone size: -

CDR3 DNA: TGTGCCAGCAGTTTATCGGGGGTGCGTCAGCCCCAGCATTTT
CDR3 protein: CASSLSGVRQPQHF
J gene: TRBJ1-5
D gene: -
V gene: TRBV28
clone size: -

CDR3 DNA: TGTGCCAGCAGCGTGACTAGCGGGGTTGATACGCAGTATTTT
CDR3 protein: CASSVTSGVDTQYF
J gene: TRBJ2-3
D gene: TRBD2
V gene: TRBV7-8
clone size: -

CDR3 DNA: TGTGCCAGCTTGGACTACCTTCGGGCCAATGAGCAGTTCTTC
CDR3 protein: CASLDYLRANEQFF
J gene: TRBJ2-1
D gene: -
V gene: TRBV6-1
clone size: many

CDR3 DNA: TGCAGCGTTGATCGGGAGCCCACAGATACGCAGTATTTT
CDR3 protein: CSVDREPTDTQYF
J gene: TRBJ2-3
D gene: -
V gene: TRBV29-1
clone size: -

CDR3 DNA: TGTGCCAGCAGTTTATCGGGTAGCTACAATGAGCAGTTCTTC
CDR3 protein: CASSLSGSYNEQFF
J gene: TRBJ2-1
D gene: -
V gene: TRBV27
clone size: many

CDR3 DNA: TGTGCCAGCAGTCGGACTAGAGAAGAGACCCAGTACTTC
CDR3 protein: CASSRTREETQYF
J gene: TRBJ2-5
D gene: TRBD2
V gene: TRBV6-1
clone size: few

CDR3 DNA: TGTGCCAGCAGCTCACTTCGCTCCGGATTATCGTACTTC
CDR3 protein: CASSSLRSGLSYF
J gene: TRBJ2-4
D gene: -
V gene: TRBV7-2
clone size: many

CDR3 DNA: TGTGCCAGCAGTTTAGGCCCAAACTATGGCTACACCTTC
CDR3 protein: CASSLGPNYGYTF
J gene: TRBJ1-2
D gene: -
V gene: TRBV27
clone size: many

CDR3 DNA: TGTGCCAGCAGCTACCGGCGTGAGGGGGCGAGCTATACGCAGTATTTT
CDR3 protein: CASSYRREGASYTQYF
J gene: TRBJ2-3
D gene: TRBD1
V gene: TRBV11-2
clone size: -

CDR3 DNA: TGTGCCAGCAGCTTAGATCGGGGGACCTACGAGCAGTACTTC
CDR3 protein: CASSLDRGTYEQYF
J gene: TRBJ2-7
D gene: -
V gene: TRBV7-8
clone size: many

CDR3 DNA: TGTGCCAGCAGCCCTAGGAGGGGAAATAATTCACCCCTCCACTTT
CDR3 protein: CASSPRRGNNSPLHF
J gene: TRBJ1-6
D gene: -
V gene: TRBV7-2
clone size: -

CDR3 DNA: TGTGCCAGCAGCGCAGCTTTCGGGCGTCCGGTGGGGGCCAACGTCCTGACTTTC
CDR3 protein: CASSAAFGRPVGANVLTF
J gene: TRBJ2-6
D gene: -
V gene: TRBV9
clone size: -

CDR3 DNA: TGTGCCAGCAGCGTCCCTCGGAACTTTAGCGGGGAAAATGAGCAGTTCTTC
CDR3 protein: CASSVPRNFSGENEQFF
J gene: TRBJ2-1
D gene: TRBD2
V gene: TRBV9
clone size: many

CDR3 DNA: TGTGCCAGCAGTTTCGCCTCTATGTCCTACGAGCAGTACTTC
CDR3 protein: CASSFASMSYEQYF
J gene: TRBJ2-7
D gene: -
V gene: TRBV27
clone size: -

CDR3 DNA: TGTGCCAGTAGGGCGGAAGACAATGAGCAGTTCTTC
CDR3 protein: CASRAEDNEQFF
J gene: TRBJ2-1
D gene: -
V gene: TRBV19
clone size: -

CDR3 DNA: TGCAGTGCAAAACCCGGGACAGAGGGAGAGACCCAGTACTTC
CDR3 protein: CSAKPGTEGETQYF
J gene: TRBJ2-5
D gene: TRBD1
V gene: TRBV20-1
clone size: few

CDR3 DNA: TGTGCCAGTAGTCCGACAGCCGTCTACGAGCAGTGCTTC
CDR3 protein: CASSPTAVYEQCF
J gene: TRBJ2-7
D gene: -
V gene: TRBV19
clone size: -

CDR3 DNA: TGCAGTGCTAGACGGACAGGGCCAGGAGAGACCCAGTACTTC
CDR3 protein: CSARRTGPGETQYF
J gene: TRBJ2-5
D gene: TRBD1
V gene: TRBV20-1
clone size: many

CDR3 DNA: TGCAGCCCGCGGCGACTCGCTAATGAGCAGTTCTTC
CDR3 protein: CSPRRLANEQFF
J gene: TRBJ2-1
D gene: -
V gene: TRBV29-1
clone size: many

CDR3 DNA: TGTGCCAGCAGCGTAAGGCTCTCCTACGAGCAGTACTTC
CDR3 protein: CASSVRLSYEQYF
J gene: TRBJ2-7
D gene: -
V gene: TRBV11-1
clone size: -

CDR3 DNA: TGTGCCAGCAGTGCGACGGGGGGCTACGAGCAGTACTTC
CDR3 protein: CASSATGGYEQYF
J gene: TRBJ2-7
D gene: TRBD2
V gene: TRBV2
clone size: -

CDR3 DNA: TGCGCCAGCAGCCAGGGGACTCCGAGGGGGGACAATGAGCAGTTCTTC
CDR3 protein: CASSQGTPRGDNEQFF
J gene: TRBJ2-1
D gene: -
V gene: TRBV5-1
clone size: -

CDR3 DNA: TGCGCCAGCAGTTTAAGCGGCAACAATGAGCAGTTCTTC
CDR3 protein: CASSLSGNNEQFF
J gene: TRBJ2-1
D gene: -
V gene: TRBV5-1
clone size: -

CDR3 DNA: TGCGCCAGCAGCCAGGACAGGAAGGGTTATGGCTACACCTTC
CDR3 protein: CASSQDRKGYGYTF
J gene: TRBJ1-2
D gene: TRBD1
V gene: TRBV5-1
clone size: few

CDR3 DNA: TGTGCCACCAGTGGAGGGCCAGGATCGAGCAATCAGCCCCAGCATTTT
CDR3 protein: CATSGGPGSSNQPQHF
J gene: TRBJ1-5
D gene: -
V gene: TRBV24-1
clone size: -

CDR3 DNA: TGTGCCAGCAGCTTAGGAGAGCCTGGAGATCGGTTTTTT
CDR3 protein: CASSLGEPGDRFF
J gene: TRBJ1-4
D gene: -
V gene: TRBV7-9
clone size: -

CDR3 DNA: TGTGCTAGCAGCTCTACAGCTGGCCCCCAAGAGACCCAGTACTTC
CDR3 protein: CASSSTAGPQETQYF
J gene: TRBJ2-5
D gene: -
V gene: TRBV7-7
clone size: -

CDR3 DNA: TGTGCCAGCAGCTTAGTCCGAGGCGGGAGAGGGGCCTACAATGAGCAGTTCTTC
CDR3 protein: CASSLVRGGRGAYNEQFF
J gene: TRBJ2-1
D gene: TRBD2
V gene: TRBV7-2
clone size: many

CDR3 DNA: TGCGCCAGCAGCCAAGAGGGCGGGACGGGCTACAATGAGCAGTTCTTC
CDR3 protein: CASSQEGGTGYNEQFF
J gene: TRBJ2-1
D gene: -
V gene: TRBV4-1
clone size: -

CDR3 DNA: TGCAGCGTTTTACGGGGAGACAGGGTGCACGAGCAGTACTTC
CDR3 protein: CSVLRGDRVHEQYF
J gene: TRBJ2-7
D gene: TRBD1
V gene: TRBV29-1
clone size: -

CDR3 DNA: TGCAGTGCTGAGCGGGACTCCCAAGAGACCCAGTACTTC
CDR3 protein: CSAERDSQETQYF
J gene: TRBJ2-5
D gene: TRBD2
V gene: TRBV20-1
clone size: many

CDR3 DNA: TGTGCCATCAGTGCTGCCGGGACAGCTAACACCGGGGAGCTGTTTTTT
CDR3 protein: CAISAAGTANTGELFF
J gene: TRBJ2-2
D gene: TRBD1
V gene: TRBV10-3
clone size: few

CDR3 DNA: TGTGCCAGCAGCTTCTTATCCCCCGGGGAGACCCAGTACTTC
CDR3 protein: CASSFLSPGETQYF
J gene: TRBJ2-5
D gene: -
V gene: TRBV5-6
clone size: few

CDR3 DNA: TGTGCCACCAGCAGGGACAGCATCAATCAGCCCCAGCATTTT
CDR3 protein: CATSRDSINQPQHF
J gene: TRBJ1-5
D gene: TRBD1
V gene: TRBV6-2/TRBV6-3
clone size: -

CDR3 DNA: TGTGCCAGCAGTCCCCGCACCGAGACCCAGTACTTC
CDR3 protein: CASSPRTETQYF
J gene: TRBJ2-5
D gene: -
V gene: TRBV2
clone size: -

CDR3 DNA: TGTGCCAGCTCATTCACCGGAGATAGGAATGAGCAGTTCTTC
CDR3 protein: CASSFTGDRNEQFF
J gene: TRBJ2-1
D gene: -
V gene: TRBV18
clone size: -

CDR3 DNA: TGTGCCATACAGGGGTCCGTGAACACTGAAGCTTTCTTT
CDR3 protein: CAIQGSVNTEAFF
J gene: TRBJ1-1
D gene: TRBD1
V gene: TRBV6-6
clone size: many

CDR3 DNA: TGTGCCAGCAGACTACAGGCGGCCTACAATGAGCAGTTCTTC
CDR3 protein: CASRLQAAYNEQFF
J gene: TRBJ2-1
D gene: -
V gene: TRBV6-1
clone size: many

CDR3 DNA: TGTGCCAGCAGCTCGGGGACTAGCGGGAGCGGTAATGAGCAGTTCTTC
CDR3 protein: CASSSGTSGSGNEQFF
J gene: TRBJ2-1
D gene: TRBD2
V gene: TRBV7-3
clone size: many

CDR3 DNA: TGTGCCAGCAGCCGACATTTCGGACGGCAAGAGACCCAGTACTTC
CDR3 protein: CASSRHFGRQETQYF
J gene: TRBJ2-5
D gene: -
V gene: TRBV6-1
clone size: few

CDR3 DNA: TGTGCCAGCAGCTTAGGGGTGGCCCCCTCCTACGAGCAGTACTTC
CDR3 protein: CASSLGVAPSYEQYF
J gene: TRBJ2-7
D gene: -
V gene: TRBV7-2
clone size: -

CDR3 DNA: TGCAGTGCTAGTAGCGCGTACACCAACAATGAGCAGTTCTTC
CDR3 protein: CSASSAYTNNEQFF
J gene: TRBJ2-1
D gene: -
V gene: TRBV20-1
clone size: -